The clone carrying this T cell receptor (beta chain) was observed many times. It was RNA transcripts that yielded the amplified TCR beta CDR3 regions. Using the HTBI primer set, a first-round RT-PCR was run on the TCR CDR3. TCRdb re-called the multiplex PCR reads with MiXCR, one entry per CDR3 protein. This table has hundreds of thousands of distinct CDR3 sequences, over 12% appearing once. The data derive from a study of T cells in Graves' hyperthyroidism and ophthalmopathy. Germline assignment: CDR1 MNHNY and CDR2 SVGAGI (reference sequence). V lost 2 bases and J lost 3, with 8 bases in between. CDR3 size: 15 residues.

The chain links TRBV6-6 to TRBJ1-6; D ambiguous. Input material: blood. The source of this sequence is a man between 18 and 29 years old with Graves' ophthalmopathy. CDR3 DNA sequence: TGTGCCAGCAGTTACGGTAGTCTCTATAATTCACCCCTCCACTTT. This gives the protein CASSYGSLYNSPLHF.